The T cell receptor beta chain described here comes from a study of cytomegalovirus exposure and HLA in healthy donors. With 60 Vbeta and 13 Jbeta primers, the PCR was carried out. Measured with immunoSEQ multiplex PCR; TCRdb has only the in-frame clones, and not every one. The data show 95,000 to 100,000 clones, 65% to 75% seen once. Germline lookup yields CDR1 ENHRY and CDR2 SYGVKD. With V trimmed by 3 bases and J by 4 bases, 5 bases remained unmatched. The CDR3 has 16 amino acids. V gene TRBV10-3 combines with J gene TRBJ2-1; 11 nucleotides match TRBD2. The TCR was taken from a woman between 40 and 55 years old in good health and CMV-seronegative. What was sequenced was PBMCs. The CDR3 reads CAISEGGLAAYNEQFF. CDR3 DNA sequence: TGTGCCATCAGTGAAGGGGGACTAGCGGCTTACAATGAGCAGTTCTTC.